This TCR beta chain was captured in a study of radiotherapy plus CTLA-4 blockade in lung cancer. Data came from immunoSEQ multiplex PCR; TCRdb stores just in-frame clones and leaves some out. The sample records 45,000 to 55,000 clones, 65% to 80% being singletons. This TCR was recovered from a human donor with non-small cell lung cancer who had a partial response to radiotherapy plus ipilimumab. The sequencing used peripheral blood, collected from a patient treated with radiotherapy plus ipilimumab.

The CDR3 coding sequence is TGTGCCACAAGCGGTGCGGGGAATCAGCCCCAGCATTTT. Residues: CATSGAGNQPQHF. This chain uses TRBV28 with TRBJ1-5; D gene uncertain. This CDR3 contains 13 residues. CDR1 and CDR2 (germline): MDHEN, SYDVKM. The ends were cut back, 10 bases at V and 4 bases at J, with 14 bases in the middle.